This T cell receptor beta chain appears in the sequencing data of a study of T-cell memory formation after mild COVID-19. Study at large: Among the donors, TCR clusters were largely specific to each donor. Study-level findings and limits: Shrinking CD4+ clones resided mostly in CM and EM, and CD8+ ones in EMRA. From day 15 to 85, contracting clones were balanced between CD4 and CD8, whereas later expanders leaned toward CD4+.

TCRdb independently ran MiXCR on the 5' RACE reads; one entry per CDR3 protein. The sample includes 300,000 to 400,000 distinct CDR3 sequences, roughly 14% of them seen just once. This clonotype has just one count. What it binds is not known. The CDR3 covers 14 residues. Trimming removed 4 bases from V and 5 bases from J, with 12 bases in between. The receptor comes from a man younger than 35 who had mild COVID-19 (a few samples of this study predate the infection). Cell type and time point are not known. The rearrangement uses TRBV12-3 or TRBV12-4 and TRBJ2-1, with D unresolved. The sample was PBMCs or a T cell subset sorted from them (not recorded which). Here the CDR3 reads CASSWGTTNNEQFF. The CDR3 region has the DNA TGTGCCAGCAGTTGGGGAACTACGAACAATGAGCAGTTCTTC.